This T cell receptor (beta chain) was documented in a study of T cells in Graves' hyperthyroidism and ophthalmopathy. Study observations and caveats: Ophthalmopathy and stable hyperthyroidism were separated by a 13 V-J model. Blood also held most thyroid clonotypes expanded beyond 0.001. In validation, the model predicted ophthalmopathy. These predictions came a median roughly six months before onset.

This clonotype was recorded a few times. The antigen remains unidentified. The ends were cut back, 0 bases at V and 10 bases at J, with 7 bases in the middle. The CDR3 spans 12 residues. RNA transcripts yielded amplified TCR beta CDR3 regions. The study used the HTBI primer set for a first-round RT-PCR of the TCR CDR3. TCRdb independently ran MiXCR on the multiplex PCR reads; one entry per CDR3 protein. The sample records roughly 260,000 distinct CDR3 sequences, about 14% being singletons. Source material: blood. The chain links TRBV12-3 or TRBV12-4 to TRBJ2-1; possibly TRBD2 for D (6 bases). The TCR originated in a woman in her thirties or forties with Graves' hyperthyroidism that later progressed to Graves' ophthalmopathy. CDR3 residues: CASSLALAEQFF. DNA for the CDR3: TGTGCCAGCAGTTTAGCTCTAGCGGAGCAGTTCTTC.